This TCR beta chain was documented in a study of PD-1 blockade in classical Hodgkin lymphoma. Background on the study: On a schedule of every 2 weeks, patients received nivolumab 3 mg/kg intravenously. The study, taken as a whole, reports: By cycle point C4D1, TCR diversity had risen significantly in CD4+ cells (but not CD8+ cells). Compared with healthy donors, newly diagnosed patients reportedly showed lower baseline TCR diversity. Complete responders' baseline diversity resembled that of newly diagnosed patients.

Per the germline V gene, CDR1 is SGHRS and CDR2 is YFSETQ. This CDR3 comprises 15 residues. Losses at the gene ends were 5 bases for V and 2 bases for J; bases not matched to a gene: 6. Details on this clone: Its matching antigen is unknown.

Profiled with immunoSEQ multiplex PCR; TCRdb holds only in-frame clones, not every one. The sample records roughly 4,400 clones, 87% being singletons. Each and every patient relapsed after autologous stem cell transplantation, and patients got differing brentuximab vedotin exposure. Researchers report purifying CD4+ T cells from thawed PBMCs by magnetic negative selection. This receptor was obtained from a human donor with classical Hodgkin lymphoma. The source material was CD4+ T cells from blood, sampled at baseline. This chain connects TRBV5-1 to TRBJ2-3, with TRBD1 matching over 9 bases. The DNA for the CDR3 is TGCGCCAGCAGTCGGACAGGGGACCCCACAGATACGCAGTATTTT. It codes for CASSRTGDPTDTQYF. Complete variable domain (other parts from reference TRBV5-1 and TRBJ2-3): KAGVTQTPRYLIKTRGQQVTLSCSPISGHRSVSWYQQTPGQGLQFLFEYFSETQRNKGNFPGRFSGRQFSNSRSEMNVSTLELGDSALYLCASSRTGDPTDTQYFGPGTRLTVL.